This T cell receptor beta chain appears in the sequencing data of a study of PD-1 blockade in classical Hodgkin lymphoma. Concerning this clone itself: Its antigen is unknown.

Germline-derived CDR1 and CDR2 are SGHDN and FVKESK. J gave up 6 bases and V 1 base, and 7 bases lay outside the gene matches. The CDR3 contains 16 residues. Relapse was seen in all patients after autologous stem cell transplantation, and brentuximab vedotin exposure was variable. TCRdb's table, derived via immunoSEQ multiplex PCR, lists solely in-frame clones and lacks some. The table includes 70,000 to 85,000 clones, roughly 91% detected once. Study observations and caveats: Patients who initiated nivolumab within 1 year of ASCT were excluded. Newly diagnosed patients had baseline TCR diversity that was reportedly lower than that of healthy donors. Complete responders started with a diversity level that resembled newly diagnosed patients at baseline. Researchers reported that CD4+ TCR diversity, though not CD8+, rose significantly by C4D1.

The source material was peripheral blood mononuclear cells (PBMCs), sampled at baseline. The chain recombines TRBV14 with TRBJ2-1; 9 nucleotides line up with TRBD2. The receptor's source is a human donor with classical Hodgkin lymphoma. The CDR3 region is CASSQVPGLASNEQFF. The CDR3 nucleotides are TGTGCCAGCAGCCAAGTACCGGGACTAGCATCCAATGAGCAGTTCTTC.